The clone carrying this T cell receptor beta chain was observed many times. Its target is unknown. The data belong to a study of T cells in Graves' hyperthyroidism and ophthalmopathy. Study-level background: Prior to any treatment, at the point of initial diagnosis, peripheral blood was collected. Study conclusions and caveats: Expanded thyroid clonotypes (above 0.001) were mostly also found in blood.

Diagnosing involved the use of clinical symptoms, serum thyroxine and TRAb, thyroid ultrasound and orbital computed tomography. The TCR beta CDR3 regions underwent amplification using RNA transcripts as the source. The HTBI primer set drove a first-round RT-PCR of the TCR CDR3. TCRdb re-derived calls from the multiplex PCR reads in MiXCR, one entry per CDR3 protein. The table shows a few hundred thousand distinct CDR3 sequences, with less than 15% occurring only once. Germline V gene lookup returns CDR1 SGDLS and CDR2 YYNGEE. The V gene end was trimmed by 3 bases and the J gene end by 4 bases; junction bases not matched to a gene: 5. The CDR3 sequence is 14 residues long.

This clonotype was sampled from a woman aged 35 to 49 with Graves' hyperthyroidism that later progressed to Graves' ophthalmopathy. V gene TRBV9 combines with J gene TRBJ2-3; 7 positions agree with TRBD1. Sequencing was performed on blood. Written as DNA, the CDR3 is TGTGCCAGCAGCGCACCACAGGGGTCAGATACGCAGTATTTT. This translates into CASSAPQGSDTQYF.